A selection of T cell receptor beta chains follows, all from one sample in a study of blood T cells in healthy people across ages. Using its own MiXCR run on the 5' RACE reads, TCRdb lists one record per CDR3 protein. The repertoire holds approximately 2,000,000 distinct CDR3 sequences, with roughly 43% as singletons. The sequenced material came from blood. The receptors were gathered from a human donor in good health. CDR3s include the opening cysteine and the closing phenylalanine or tryptophan. A D gene is named only where the DNA matches it firmly. Clone sizes are given selectively: once, few, many, or a class where the clone is expanded.

j_call cdr3_length v_call clone_size d_call cdr3_aa cdr3_nt
TRBJ1-4 15 TRBV5-1 . . CASSSQGSLREKLFF TGCGCCAGCAGCTCACAGGGTTCGCTTCGGGAAAAACTGTTTTTT
TRBJ2-1 13 TRBV7-9 . . CASSLPPVETQFF TGTGCCAGCAGCTTACCCCCGGTAGAGACCCAGTTCTTC
TRBJ1-2 12 TRBV20-1 many . CSARRQDYGYTF TGCAGTGCTAGGCGACAAGACTATGGCTACACCTTC
TRBJ2-2 16 TRBV6-6 . TRBD2 CASSHLAGGNTGELFF TGTGCCAGCAGTCACTTAGCGGGGGGTAACACCGGGGAGCTGTTTTTT
TRBJ1-2 16 TRBV4-3 . . CASSQDAGVPLGGYTF TGCGCCAGCAGCCAAGATGCAGGGGTTCCTCTCGGGGGCTACACCTTC
TRBJ1-1 18 TRBV7-9 . . CASSVFPDGRRGNTEAFF TGTGCCAGCAGCGTATTTCCGGACGGTCGAAGAGGCAACACTGAAGCTTTCTTT
TRBJ1-5 13 TRBV5-1 many . CASSSTGYQPQHF TGCGCCAGCAGCTCGACGGGGTATCAGCCCCAGCATTTT
TRBJ2-1 14 TRBV7-2 . . CASSPRITGNEQFF TGTGCCAGCAGCCCGCGAATAACAGGGAATGAGCAGTTCTTC
TRBJ1-4 13 TRBV6-5 few . CASSHPPKEKLFF TGTGCCAGCAGTCACCCACCTAAAGAAAAACTGTTTTTT
TRBJ1-1 15 TRBV29-1 few . CSVETRQAMNTEAFF TGCAGCGTTGAAACTCGACAGGCTATGAACACTGAAGCTTTCTTT
TRBJ1-5 16 TRBV12-3/TRBV12-4 . TRBD1 CASSQNRGGSNQPQHF TGTGCCAGCAGTCAAAACAGGGGAGGGAGCAATCAGCCCCAGCATTTT
TRBJ2-1 10 TRBV20-1 . . CSASRFEQFF TGCAGTGCTAGTCGTTTTGAGCAGTTCTTC
TRBJ2-6 18 TRBV7-2 . TRBD2 CASSPRPAGGPGASVLTF TGTGCCAGCAGCCCCCGGCCAGCGGGGGGGCCTGGGGCCAGCGTCCTGACTTTC
TRBJ2-1 15 TRBV7-2 . . CASSLIGDSYNGQFF TGTGCCAGCAGCTTAATCGGCGACTCGTACAATGGGCAGTTCTTC
TRBJ2-7 14 TRBV4-1 few . CASSRGGSSHEQYF TGCGCCAGCAGCCGAGGGGGATCATCCCACGAGCAGTACTTC
TRBJ1-1 15 TRBV4-2 once . CASSQGGPNYAEAFF TGTGCCAGCAGCCAAGGGGGCCCCAATTACGCTGAAGCTTTCTTT
TRBJ2-1 12 TRBV29-1 . . CSALHRYNEQFF TGCAGCGCCCTACACAGATACAATGAGCAGTTCTTC
TRBJ2-7 13 TRBV7-2 few . CASSLPSGLEQYF TGTGCCAGCAGCTTACCGTCCGGGCTGGAGCAGTACTTC
TRBJ1-2 11 TRBV13 . . CASSSPLGYTF TGTGCCAGCAGCTCCCCTCTGGGCTACACCTTC
TRBJ2-7 14 TRBV7-2 many . CASSPRTSTYEQYF TGTGCCAGCAGCCCAAGGACATCCACCTACGAGCAGTACTTC
TRBJ2-5 12 TRBV20-1 . TRBD1 CSAPQGQETQYF TGCAGTGCTCCACAGGGGCAAGAGACCCAGTACTTC
TRBJ1-2 13 TRBV27 few . CASSFRYGDGYTF TGTGCCAGCAGTTTTAGGTACGGGGATGGCTACACCTTC
TRBJ2-7 13 TRBV4-1 few . CASSQAIRYEQYF TGCGCCAGCAGCCAAGCTATCCGGTACGAGCAGTACTTC
TRBJ2-3 16 TRBV20-1 . TRBD2 CSARGGTNPATDTQYF TGCAGTGCTAGGGGTGGGACTAACCCTGCCACAGATACGCAGTATTTT
TRBJ1-5 17 TRBV4-2 few TRBD1 CASSHDAPGTVNQPQHF TGTGCCAGCAGCCACGACGCCCCCGGGACAGTCAATCAGCCCCAGCATTTT
TRBJ2-7 15 TRBV4-3 . . CASSQDIGIVYEQYF TGCGCCAGCAGCCAAGATATCGGAATTGTGTACGAGCAGTACTTC
TRBJ2-7 13 TRBV20-1 . . CSASSYSSYEQYF TGCAGTGCTAGCTCCTATAGCTCCTACGAGCAGTACTTC
TRBJ2-1 16 TRBV5-5 . TRBD2 CASSWGVTSTYNEQFF TGTGCCAGCAGCTGGGGGGTGACTAGCACCTACAATGAGCAGTTCTTC